The clone carrying this T cell receptor beta chain came up once. The antigen is not known. Method: immunoSEQ multiplex PCR; TCRdb's copy keeps in-frame clones and lacks some. The sample carries tens of thousands of clones, 88% recorded once. V lost 0 bases and J 7 bases, leaving 9 bases between the germline ends. Germline values: CDR1 LNHDA, CDR2 SQIVND (reference sequence). This CDR3 is 14 amino acids long. These data come from a study of OX40 agonist ivuxolimab in advanced cancers. Study overall: Ivuxolimab is an agonistic anti-OX40 (CD134) antibody, and patients were treated with it.

Prior autoimmune disease or systemic immunosuppression barred patients. Study-level findings and limits: More expanded clones were seen, on average, in CD8+ T cells than in CD4+. Expanded peripheral T cell antigen specificity was not determined.

This chain joins TRBV19 and TRBJ2-2; D unresolved. This TCR was sampled from an adult with an advanced solid tumor such as melanoma, head and neck, liver or kidney cancer. The material was CD4+ or CD8+ T cells sorted from blood, obtained in a trial of the OX40 agonist ivuxolimab. The DNA for the CDR3 is TGTGCCAGTAGTATAGATCACCAGGTCGGGGAGCTGTTTTTT. Translation: CASSIDHQVGELFF.